This note documents a single T cell receptor (beta chain) sequence. Its specificity is not known. The data originate from a study of identifying expanded T cells in peripheral blood. Study-level results: Differentially abundant clones: around 1.1 between replicates, 16.4 at approximately 13 days, less than 20 at four. Variance in clone template counts between roughly two-week samples significantly increased with total template count across all healthy donors.

Healthy donors had no documented immune events, such as infections, while sampled. The germline gives CDR1 MGHRA, CDR2 YSYEKL. Trimming pared 5 bases from V and 0 bases from J, leaving 10 bases between. This CDR3 has 14 amino acids. Assay: immunoSEQ multiplex PCR; the TCRdb copy retains only in-frame clones and omits some. Of under 100,000 clones listed, 80% to 90% are singletons. The V call is TRBV4-1, the J call TRBJ1-1; unclear D gene. The TCR originated in a person aged 18 to 75 in good health. Sequenced material: blood. CDR3 region: CASSSDVMNTEAFF. CDR3 sequence (DNA): TGCGCCAGCAGCTCCGACGTTATGAACACTGAAGCTTTCTTT.